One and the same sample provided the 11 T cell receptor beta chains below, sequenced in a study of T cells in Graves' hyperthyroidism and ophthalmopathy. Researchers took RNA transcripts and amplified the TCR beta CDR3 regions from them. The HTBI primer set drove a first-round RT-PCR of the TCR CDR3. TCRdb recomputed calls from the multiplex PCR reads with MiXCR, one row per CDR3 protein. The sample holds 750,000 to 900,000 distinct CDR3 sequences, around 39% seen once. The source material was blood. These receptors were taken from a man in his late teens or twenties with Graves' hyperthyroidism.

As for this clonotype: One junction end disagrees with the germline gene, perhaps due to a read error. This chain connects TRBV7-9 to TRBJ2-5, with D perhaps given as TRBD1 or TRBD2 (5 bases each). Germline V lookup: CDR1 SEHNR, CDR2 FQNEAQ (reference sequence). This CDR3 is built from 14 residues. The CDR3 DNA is TGCGCCAGCAGCTCCCCCGGGGCGAAAGAGACCCAGTACTTC. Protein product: CASSSPGAKETQYF.

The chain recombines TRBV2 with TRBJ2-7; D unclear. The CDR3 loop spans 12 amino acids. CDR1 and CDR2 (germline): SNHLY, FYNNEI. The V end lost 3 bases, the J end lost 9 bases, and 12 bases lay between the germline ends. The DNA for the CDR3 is TGTGCCAGCAGTGATATGGGCAGGAGGCAGTACTTC. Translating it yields CASSDMGRRQYF.

The CDR3 loop is CASSLVAGAVYEQYF. The CDR3 nucleotides read TGTGCCAGCAGCTTAGTGGCGGGGGCCGTCTACGAGCAGTACTTC. V usage is TRBV11-2 and J usage is TRBJ2-7; tentative D call: TRBD2 (7 bases). The CDR3 spans 15 residues. V was trimmed by 1 base and J by 3 bases, leaving 13 bases between them. Germline V gene lookup returns CDR1 SGHAT and CDR2 FQNNGV.

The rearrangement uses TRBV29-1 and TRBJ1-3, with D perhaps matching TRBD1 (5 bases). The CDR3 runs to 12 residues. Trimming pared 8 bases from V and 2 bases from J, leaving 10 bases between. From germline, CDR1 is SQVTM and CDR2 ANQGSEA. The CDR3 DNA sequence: TGCAGCAGTTGGGACGCTGGAAACACCATATATTTT. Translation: CSSWDAGNTIYF.

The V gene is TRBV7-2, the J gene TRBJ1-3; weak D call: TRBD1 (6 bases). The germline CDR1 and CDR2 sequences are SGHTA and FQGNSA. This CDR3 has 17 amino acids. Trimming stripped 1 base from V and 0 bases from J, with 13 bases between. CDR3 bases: TGTGCCAGCAGCTTAGGGCCGGGGGCCTTCTCTGGAAACACCATATATTTT. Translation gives CASSLGPGAFSGNTIYF.

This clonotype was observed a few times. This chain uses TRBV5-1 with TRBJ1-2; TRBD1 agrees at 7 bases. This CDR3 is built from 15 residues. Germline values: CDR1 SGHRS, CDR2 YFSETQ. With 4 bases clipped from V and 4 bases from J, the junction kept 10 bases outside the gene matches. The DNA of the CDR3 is TGCGCCAGCAGCATCCGGGACAGCTCTCTCTATGGCTACACCTTC. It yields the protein CASSIRDSSLYGYTF.

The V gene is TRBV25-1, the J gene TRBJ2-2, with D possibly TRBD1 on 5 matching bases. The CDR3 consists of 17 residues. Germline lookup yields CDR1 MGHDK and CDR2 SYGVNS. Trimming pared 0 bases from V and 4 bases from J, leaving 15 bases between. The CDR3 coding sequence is TGTGCCAGCAGTGAATATCTGGGCAGGGCAGGCACCGGGGAGCTGTTTTTT. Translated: CASSEYLGRAGTGELFF.

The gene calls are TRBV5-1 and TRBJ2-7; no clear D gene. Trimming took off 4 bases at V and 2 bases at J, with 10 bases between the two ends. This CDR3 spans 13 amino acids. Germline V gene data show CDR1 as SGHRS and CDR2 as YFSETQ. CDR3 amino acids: CASSTRAAYEQYF. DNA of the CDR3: TGCGCCAGCAGCACCCGGGCCGCCTACGAGCAGTACTTC.

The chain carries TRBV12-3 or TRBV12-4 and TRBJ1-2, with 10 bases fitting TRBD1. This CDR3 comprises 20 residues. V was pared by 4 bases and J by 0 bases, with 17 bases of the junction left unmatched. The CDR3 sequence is CASSSASLADRGKANYGYTF. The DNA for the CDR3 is TGTGCCAGCAGTTCAGCTTCTCTGGCGGACAGGGGGAAAGCTAACTATGGCTACACCTTC.

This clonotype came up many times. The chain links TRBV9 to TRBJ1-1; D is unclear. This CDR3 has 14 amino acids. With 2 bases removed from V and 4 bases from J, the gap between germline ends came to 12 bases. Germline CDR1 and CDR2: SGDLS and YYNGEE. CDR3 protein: CASSVRGGPTEAFF. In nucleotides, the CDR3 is TGTGCCAGCAGCGTTAGAGGAGGCCCCACTGAAGCTTTCTTT.

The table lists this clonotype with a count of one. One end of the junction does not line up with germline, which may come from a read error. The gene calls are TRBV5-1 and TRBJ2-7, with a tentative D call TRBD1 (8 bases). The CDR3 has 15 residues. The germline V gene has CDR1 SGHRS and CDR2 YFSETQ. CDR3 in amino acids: CARSSRTGQAGEQYF. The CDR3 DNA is TGCGCCAGGAGCTCTAGGACAGGGCAAGCGGGGGAGCAGTACTTC.